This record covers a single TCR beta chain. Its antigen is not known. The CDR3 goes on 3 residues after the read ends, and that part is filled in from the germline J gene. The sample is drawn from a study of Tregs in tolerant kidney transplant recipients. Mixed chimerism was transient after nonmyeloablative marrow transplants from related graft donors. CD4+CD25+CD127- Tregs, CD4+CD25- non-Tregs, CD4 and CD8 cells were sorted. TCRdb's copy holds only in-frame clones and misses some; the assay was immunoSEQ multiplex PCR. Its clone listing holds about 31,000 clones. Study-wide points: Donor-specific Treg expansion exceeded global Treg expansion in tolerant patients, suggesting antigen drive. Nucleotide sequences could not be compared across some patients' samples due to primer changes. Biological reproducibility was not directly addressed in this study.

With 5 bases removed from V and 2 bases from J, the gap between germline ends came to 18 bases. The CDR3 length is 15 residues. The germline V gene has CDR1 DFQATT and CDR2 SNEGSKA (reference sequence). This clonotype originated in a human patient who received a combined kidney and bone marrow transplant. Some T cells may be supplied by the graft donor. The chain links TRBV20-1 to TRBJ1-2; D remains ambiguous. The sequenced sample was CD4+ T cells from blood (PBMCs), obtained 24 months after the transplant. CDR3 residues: CSAAPGSGRNYGYTF. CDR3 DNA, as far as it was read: TGCAGTGCTGCCCCCGGGAGCGGTAGGAACTATGGC.